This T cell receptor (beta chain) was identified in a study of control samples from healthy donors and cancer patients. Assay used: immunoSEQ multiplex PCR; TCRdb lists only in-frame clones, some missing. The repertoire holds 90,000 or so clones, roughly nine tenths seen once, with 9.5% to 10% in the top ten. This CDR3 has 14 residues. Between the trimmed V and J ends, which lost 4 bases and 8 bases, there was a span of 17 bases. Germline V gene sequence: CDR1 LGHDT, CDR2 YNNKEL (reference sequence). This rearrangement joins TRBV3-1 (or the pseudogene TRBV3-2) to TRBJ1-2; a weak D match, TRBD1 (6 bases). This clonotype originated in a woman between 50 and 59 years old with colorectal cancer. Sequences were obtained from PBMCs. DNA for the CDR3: TGTGCCAGCAGCCCCCGTAGGGGGTTGAACGGCTACACCTTC. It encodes CASSPRRGLNGYTF.